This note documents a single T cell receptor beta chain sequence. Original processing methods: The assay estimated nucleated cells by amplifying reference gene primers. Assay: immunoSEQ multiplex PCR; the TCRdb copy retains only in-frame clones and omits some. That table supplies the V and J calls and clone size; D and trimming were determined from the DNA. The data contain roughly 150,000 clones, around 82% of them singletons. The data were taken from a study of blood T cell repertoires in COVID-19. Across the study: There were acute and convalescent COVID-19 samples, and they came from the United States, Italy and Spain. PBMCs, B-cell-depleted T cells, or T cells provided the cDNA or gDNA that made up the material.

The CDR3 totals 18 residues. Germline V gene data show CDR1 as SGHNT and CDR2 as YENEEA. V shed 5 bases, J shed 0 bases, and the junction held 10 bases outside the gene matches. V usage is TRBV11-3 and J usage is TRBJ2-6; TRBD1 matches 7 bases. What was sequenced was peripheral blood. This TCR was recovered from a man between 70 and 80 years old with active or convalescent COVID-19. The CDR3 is CASSPKQGSASGANVLTF. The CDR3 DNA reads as TGTGCCAGCAGCCCCAAACAGGGGTCCGCCTCTGGGGCCAACGTCCTGACTTTC.